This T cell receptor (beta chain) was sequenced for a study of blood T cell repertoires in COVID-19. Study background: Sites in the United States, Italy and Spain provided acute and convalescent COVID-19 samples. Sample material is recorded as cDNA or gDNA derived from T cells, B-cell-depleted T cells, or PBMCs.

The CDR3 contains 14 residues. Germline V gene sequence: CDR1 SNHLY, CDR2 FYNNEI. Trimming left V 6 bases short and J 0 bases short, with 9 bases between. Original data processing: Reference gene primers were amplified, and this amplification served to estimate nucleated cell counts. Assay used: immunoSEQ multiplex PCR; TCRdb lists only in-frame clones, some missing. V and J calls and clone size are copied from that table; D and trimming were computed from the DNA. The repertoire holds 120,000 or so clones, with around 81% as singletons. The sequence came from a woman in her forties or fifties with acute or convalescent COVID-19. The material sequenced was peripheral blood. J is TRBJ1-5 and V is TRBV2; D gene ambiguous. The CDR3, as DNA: TGTGCCAGCAGGGAGTGGAGTAGCAATCAGCCCCAGCATTTT. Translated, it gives CASREWSSNQPQHF.